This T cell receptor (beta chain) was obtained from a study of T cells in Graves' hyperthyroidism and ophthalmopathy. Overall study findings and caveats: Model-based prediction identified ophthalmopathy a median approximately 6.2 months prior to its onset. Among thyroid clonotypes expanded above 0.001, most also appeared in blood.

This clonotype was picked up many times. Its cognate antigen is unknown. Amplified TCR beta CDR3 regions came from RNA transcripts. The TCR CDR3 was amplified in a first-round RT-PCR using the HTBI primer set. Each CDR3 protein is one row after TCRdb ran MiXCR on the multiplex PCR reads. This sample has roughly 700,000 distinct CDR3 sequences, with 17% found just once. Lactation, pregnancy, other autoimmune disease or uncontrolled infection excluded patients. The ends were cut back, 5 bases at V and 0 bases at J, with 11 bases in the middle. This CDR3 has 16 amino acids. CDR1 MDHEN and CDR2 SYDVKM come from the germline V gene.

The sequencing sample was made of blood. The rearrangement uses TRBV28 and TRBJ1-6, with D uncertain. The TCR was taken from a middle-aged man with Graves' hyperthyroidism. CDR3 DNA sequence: TGTGCCAGCAGTCCGTGGGGAAGCTCCTATAATTCACCCCTCCACTTT. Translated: CASSPWGSSYNSPLHF.